A selection of T cell receptor beta chains follows, all from one sample in a study of cytomegalovirus exposure and HLA in healthy donors. Profiled with immunoSEQ multiplex PCR; TCRdb holds only in-frame clones, not every one. Of over 85,000 clones listed, 79% were seen once; the top ten hold roughly 5.6%. The material sequenced was PBMCs. Receptor source: a man in his thirties or forties in good health and CMV-seropositive. Each CDR3 is given with its conserved first and last residue. The order of the fields is V gene, J gene, D gene, clone size, CDR3 DNA, CDR3 protein. A D gene is named only where the DNA matches it firmly. Some rows mark clone size as missing; the rest say once, few, many or name a class of expanded clone.

TRBV7-8	TRBJ1-2	NA	NA	TGTGCCAGCAGCTTAGCCGACAGAGCTAACTATGGCTACACCTTC	CASSLADRANYGYTF
TRBV6-1	TRBJ2-7	TRBD1	NA	TGTGCCAGCAGTACACCGGGACAGGGCGCCTACGAGCAGTACTTC	CASSTPGQGAYEQYF
TRBV18	TRBJ2-6	NA	NA	TGTGCCAGCTCACCAGAAGTAGCGGACTCTGGGGCCAACGTCCTGACTTTC	CASSPEVADSGANVLTF
TRBV10-3	TRBJ2-7	TRBD1	NA	TGTGCCATCGGGGACCGACAGGGGACTTACGAGCAGTACTTC	CAIGDRQGTYEQYF
TRBV9	TRBJ1-6	NA	NA	TGTGCCAGCAGCGTAGCTGGATTGGGCTCACCCCTCCACTTT	CASSVAGLGSPLHF
TRBV7-9	TRBJ2-7	TRBD1	once	TGTGCCAGCAGCTTAAGAGACAGGGACGAGCAGTACTTC	CASSLRDRDEQYF
TRBV19	TRBJ2-6	NA	NA	TGTGCCAGTAGTATTGGCAACTCTGGGGCCAACGTCCTGACTTTC	CASSIGNSGANVLTF
TRBV27	TRBJ2-7	NA	NA	TGTGCCAGCCAGGGCATAGTGGGTTACGAGCAGTACTTC	CASQGIVGYEQYF
TRBV25-1	TRBJ2-1	TRBD1	NA	TGTGCCAGCAGTGAACCGGGACAGGGTAATTATGAGCAGTTCTTC	CASSEPGQGNYEQFF
TRBV19	TRBJ2-2	TRBD1	NA	TGTGCCAGTAGTACCGGACAGGACAGTCCCGGGGAGCTGTTTTTT	CASSTGQDSPGELFF
TRBV25-1	TRBJ1-4	NA	NA	TGTGCCAGCAGTGTGTGGGGCAGAAGAAATGAAAAACTGTTTTTT	CASSVWGRRNEKLFF
TRBV7-2	TRBJ2-2	NA	NA	TGTGCCAGCAGCCAACTAAGGAACACCGGGGAGCTGTTTTTT	CASSQLRNTGELFF
TRBV6-6	TRBJ2-3	NA	NA	TGTGCCAGCAGCCACGCAGGGGGGACAGATACGCAGTATTTT	CASSHAGGTDTQYF
TRBV11-2	TRBJ2-7	NA	few	TGTGCCAGCAGCAAAGCCTCTTACGAGCAGTACTTC	CASSKASYEQYF
TRBV10-2	TRBJ1-3	TRBD1	NA	TGCGCCAGCAGTGAGACGGACAGGGTGGACACCATATATTTT	CASSETDRVDTIYF
TRBV7-6	TRBJ2-5	TRBD2	NA	TGTGCCAGCAGCAACCAGCGGGGGGACAAAGAGACCCAGTACTTC	CASSNQRGDKETQYF
TRBV10-3	TRBJ2-7	TRBD2	NA	TGTGCCATCAGTGAGGCTAGCGGGAGCTCCTACGAGCAGTACTTC	CAISEASGSSYEQYF
TRBV5-1	TRBJ2-7	TRBD2	NA	TGCGCCAGCAGCTCGGCTAGCGGGGGGGCCAGAGACGAGCAGTACTTC	CASSSASGGARDEQYF
TRBV23-1	TRBJ2-1	TRBD1	once	TGCGCCAGCAGTCACTATTCTTGCCCGGGACAGGTAACGAATGAGCAGTTCTTC	CASSHYSCPGQVTNEQFF
TRBV25-1	TRBJ1-2	TRBD1	NA	TGTGCCAGCCTGACAGGGGGCTATGGCTACACCTTC	CASLTGGYGYTF
TRBV27	TRBJ2-7	NA	once	TGTGCCAGCAGTTTCGCAGTCTCCTACGAGCAGTACTTC	CASSFAVSYEQYF
TRBV5-1	TRBJ2-2	NA	NA	TGCGCCAGCAGCTTGGACAATTTGGAGACCGGGGAGCTGTTTTTT	CASSLDNLETGELFF
TRBV5-1	TRBJ2-2	TRBD2	NA	TGCGCCAGCAGCTCGCGGACTAGCTCGGCCGGGGAGCTGTTTTTT	CASSSRTSSAGELFF
TRBV5-5	TRBJ2-2	NA	NA	TGTGCCAGCAGCTTAGGGCCAGGGCGCACCGGGGAGCTGTTTTTT	CASSLGPGRTGELFF
TRBV19	TRBJ1-2	NA	NA	TGTGCCAGTAGTATTCGGACAGCCTCTAACTATGGCTACACCTTC	CASSIRTASNYGYTF
TRBV9	TRBJ2-5	TRBD2	NA	TGTGCCAGCAGCGGGACTAGCGGGGGGGCCTTCGAGACCCAGTACTTC	CASSGTSGGAFETQYF
TRBV5-6	TRBJ1-6	TRBD1	NA	TGTGCCAGCAGCTACAGGGGCAGGGATTCACCCCTCCACTTT	CASSYRGRDSPLHF
TRBV7-3	TRBJ2-3	NA	few	TGTGCCAGCAGCCCACCGGGACAAAGGGATACGCAGTATTTT	CASSPPGQRDTQYF
TRBV9	TRBJ1-6	NA	NA	TGTGCCAGCAGCGGTCACAGCAATTCACCCCTCCACTTT	CASSGHSNSPLHF
TRBV7-8	TRBJ2-3	TRBD2	NA	TGTGCCAGCAGCTTTTGGCGGGGGGGCCAAAGGCGGGGAGATACGCAGTATTTT	CASSFWRGGQRRGDTQYF
TRBV6-7	TRBJ2-3	TRBD2	NA	TGTGCCAGCAGTTGTAGGGCCGGGGGGGGCAATATGGGCACAGATACGCAGTATTTT	CASSCRAGGGNMGTDTQYF
TRBV6-1	TRBJ2-1	TRBD2	NA	TGTGCCAGCAGTGAAGCTGGGGAGGGCTACAATGAGCAGTTCTTC	CASSEAGEGYNEQFF
TRBV15	TRBJ2-7	TRBD1	NA	TGTGCCACCAGCAGAGACGGACCGGGACAGGGTGGAGAGCAGTACTTC	CATSRDGPGQGGEQYF
TRBV10-2	TRBJ2-7	TRBD2	NA	TGCGCCAGCTGGCTAGCGGGGGACTACGAGCAGTACTTC	CASWLAGDYEQYF
TRBV12-5	TRBJ1-1	TRBD1	NA	TGTGCTAGTGGTTTGGTACGGGACAGGGGGAGAAGGGGTGAAGCTTTCTTT	CASGLVRDRGRRGEAFF
TRBV2	TRBJ1-2	NA	NA	TGTGCCAGCGGGAGGGAACCTAACTATGGCTACACCTTC	CASGREPNYGYTF
TRBV5-4	TRBJ1-2	NA	NA	TGTGCCAGCAGCACTAGCGCGACAGTTAACTATGGCTACACCTTC	CASSTSATVNYGYTF
TRBV7-9	TRBJ2-5	TRBD1	NA	TGTGCCAGCAGCTTAGGGGACAGCCGAGAGACCCAGTACTTC	CASSLGDSRETQYF
TRBV7-6	TRBJ2-5	NA	NA	TGTGCCAGCAGCTTAGCTAGCCTGGAGACCCAGTACTTC	CASSLASLETQYF
TRBV10-2	TRBJ2-2	TRBD1	once	TGCGCCAGCAGTGAGTTGGGACAGAGGGGCACCGGGGAGCTGTTTTTT	CASSELGQRGTGELFF
TRBV27	TRBJ2-1	TRBD2	NA	TGTGCCAGCAGCTTCATTAGCGGGGGGGCCTACAATGAGCAGTTCTTC	CASSFISGGAYNEQFF
TRBV2	TRBJ2-1	TRBD1	NA	TGTGCCAGCACTAACCTGGGACAGAAAAACAATGAGCAGTTCTTC	CASTNLGQKNNEQFF
TRBV5-4	TRBJ2-7	TRBD1	NA	TGTGCCAGCAGCCCATACAGGGGGCTGGGCGAGCAGTACTTC	CASSPYRGLGEQYF
TRBV18	TRBJ2-2	NA	NA	TGTGCCAGCTCACGGGTCGACGGGAGCGGGGAGCTGTTTTTT	CASSRVDGSGELFF
TRBV19	TRBJ1-1	TRBD1	NA	TGTGCCAGTAGTATTGGACAGGTTGAAGCTTTCTTT	CASSIGQVEAFF
TRBV7-2	TRBJ2-1	TRBD1	NA	TGTGCCAGCAGCTCACAGGGGCAAAATTGGGGGAATGAGCAGTTCTTC	CASSSQGQNWGNEQFF
TRBV19	TRBJ1-2	NA	NA	TGTGCCAGTAGTCTCAGGTTAGCTAACTATGGCTACACCTTC	CASSLRLANYGYTF
TRBV7-3	TRBJ2-2	NA	NA	TGTGCCAGCAGCTTACTCGGTCCTTCTGGGGAGCTGTTTTTT	CASSLLGPSGELFF
TRBV9	TRBJ2-1	TRBD1	NA	TGTGCCAGCAGCGTACAGGGGGCGTTAAACAATGAGCAGTTCTTC	CASSVQGALNNEQFF
TRBV18	TRBJ2-1	TRBD1	NA	TGTGCCAGCTCACGCAGACAGGGCCGCTCCTACAATGAGCAGTTCTTC	CASSRRQGRSYNEQFF
TRBV30	TRBJ2-5	TRBD2	few	TGTGCCTGGAGTGCGGGGGGGCCCTCCTTTCTCGGAGAGACCCAGTACTTC	CAWSAGGPSFLGETQYF